This is a list of T cell receptor beta chains from one sample in a study of shared clonotypes between healthy human individuals. Clones were sequenced by immunoSEQ multiplex PCR, and TCRdb holds only the in-frame ones, with some missing. This sample has about 470,000 clones, with more than 75% found just once. The material sequenced was PBMCs. The receptors come from a woman aged 40 to 50 in good health. Some clones in this sample may be carry-over from other donors' samples. CDR3s include the opening cysteine and the closing phenylalanine or tryptophan. A D gene is named only where the DNA matches it firmly. Size values are once, few and many counts, or a class for expanded clones, and some rows have none.

J gene	D gene	clone size	V gene	CDR3 protein	CDR3 DNA
TRBJ2-3	TRBD2	.	TRBV30	CAWEVAGGNTQYF	TGTGCCTGGGAGGTAGCGGGAGGAAATACGCAGTATTTT
TRBJ2-1	TRBD2	.	TRBV7-2	CASSLRLAMNEQFF	TGTGCCAGCAGCTTACGACTAGCGATGAATGAGCAGTTCTTC
TRBJ1-2	.	.	TRBV4-1	CASSQAARGAGGYTF	TGCGCCAGCAGCCAAGCGGCCCGGGGGGCTGGGGGCTACACCTTC
TRBJ2-3	.	.	TRBV5-4	CASSLGDWRDADTQYF	TGTGCCAGCAGCTTGGGCGATTGGCGGGACGCAGATACGCAGTATTTT
TRBJ2-5	TRBD2	.	TRBV5-1	CASSPGKGGSGALRETQYF	TGCGCCAGCAGCCCGGGCAAAGGCGGTAGCGGGGCACTTCGCGAGACCCAGTACTTC
TRBJ1-2	.	.	TRBV28	CASSLSLRGGYTF	TGTGCCAGCAGTTTATCCCTGCGAGGAGGCTACACCTTC
TRBJ2-1	TRBD2	.	TRBV19	CASSIQGTSSNEQFF	TGTGCCAGTAGTATTCAAGGGACTAGTAGTAATGAGCAGTTCTTC
TRBJ2-7	.	.	TRBV2	CASSGVRETYEQYF	TGTGCCAGCAGTGGAGTGCGGGAAACCTACGAGCAGTACTTC
TRBJ1-1	.	.	TRBV19	CASSQYMNTEAFF	TGTGCCAGTAGTCAGTACATGAACACTGAAGCTTTCTTT
TRBJ2-7	.	few	TRBV6-6	CASSPRQDSTYEQYF	TGTGCCAGCAGCCCCCGACAAGATAGTACCTACGAGCAGTACTTC
TRBJ2-5	TRBD1	.	TRBV18	CASSARDRGEETQYF	TGTGCCAGCTCAGCCCGGGACAGGGGGGAAGAGACCCAGTACTTC
TRBJ1-2	.	.	TRBV15	CATSSNYGYTF	TGTGCCACCAGCAGCAACTATGGCTACACCTTC
TRBJ1-5	.	few	TRBV19	CATASGGGNQPQHF	TGTGCCACCGCGTCGGGTGGCGGCAATCAGCCCCAGCATTTT
TRBJ1-5	.	.	TRBV28	CASIPVTLGLSNQPQHF	TGTGCCAGCATCCCTGTGACCTTAGGCCTTAGCAATCAGCCCCAGCATTTT
TRBJ1-2	TRBD1	once	TRBV30	CAWCPGQGVYGYTF	TGTGCCTGGTGTCCGGGACAGGGGGTTTATGGCTACACCTTC
TRBJ2-2	TRBD2	.	TRBV5-1	CASSLGAGGNTGELFF	TGCGCCAGCAGCTTGGGAGCGGGAGGAAACACCGGGGAGCTGTTTTTT
TRBJ2-7	.	.	TRBV28	CASSGLGPGEQYF	TGTGCCAGCAGTGGCCTAGGGCCGGGGGAGCAGTACTTC
TRBJ1-2	.	.	TRBV6-1	CASSGRVYGYTF	TGTGCCAGCAGTGGACGGGTGTATGGCTACACCTTC
TRBJ1-1	.	.	TRBV29-1	CSVNVIGNTEAFF	TGCAGCGTGAATGTGATTGGGAACACTGAAGCTTTCTTT
TRBJ2-7	.	.	TRBV23-1	CASNPGRVTYEQYF	TGCGCCAGCAACCCGGGACGTGTAACCTACGAGCAGTACTTC
TRBJ1-2	.	.	TRBV7-9	CASSLVVANYGYTF	TGTGCCAGCAGCTTAGTTGTAGCTAACTATGGCTACACCTTC
TRBJ1-3	.	few	TRBV6-5	CASSRTVSSGNTIYF	TGTGCCAGCAGTCGGACAGTTAGCTCTGGAAACACCATATATTTT
TRBJ2-7	.	.	TRBV7-8	CASSPSYEQYF	TGTGCCAGCAGCCCTAGCTACGAGCAGTACTTC
TRBJ2-2	.	.	TRBV28	CASTLSGPAGELFF	TGTGCCAGCACCCTATCCGGCCCGGCCGGGGAGCTGTTTTTT
TRBJ1-2	.	.	TRBV2	CASSEWQGSGYGYTF	TGTGCCAGCAGTGAATGGCAGGGTAGTGGCTATGGCTACACCTTC
TRBJ1-3	.	.	TRBV15	CATSIVSSGNTIYF	TGTGCCACCAGCATAGTGAGCTCTGGAAACACCATATATTTT
TRBJ2-1	TRBD1	once	TRBV2	CASSPRGQGGGEQFF	TGTGCCAGCAGTCCTAGGGGACAGGGCGGGGGTGAGCAGTTCTTC
TRBJ1-2	.	.	TRBV30	CAWSPGGASPSYGYTF	TGTGCCTGGAGTCCCGGGGGGGCGTCCCCCTCGTATGGCTACACCTTC
TRBJ2-6	.	.	TRBV7-2	CASSRDTLGANVLTF	TGTGCCAGCAGCAGAGACACTCTAGGGGCCAACGTCCTGACTTTC
TRBJ1-5	.	.	TRBV11-2	CASSLKWEVGQPQHF	TGTGCCAGCAGCTTAAAATGGGAAGTTGGTCAGCCCCAGCATTTT
TRBJ1-5	.	.	TRBV28	CASGFGGSNQPQHF	TGTGCCAGCGGTTTTGGCGGTAGCAATCAGCCCCAGCATTTT
TRBJ2-7	.	.	TRBV2	CASSEARVAQYF	TGTGCCAGCAGTGAGGCCAGGGTGGCGCAGTACTTC
TRBJ2-3	.	once	TRBV5-1	CASSLAFPTSSTDTQYF	TGCGCCAGCAGCTTGGCTTTCCCTACATCTAGCACAGATACGCAGTATTTT
TRBJ2-5	TRBD2	.	TRBV6-6	CASSVSGIGETQYF	TGTGCCAGCAGCGTAAGCGGGATCGGTGAGACCCAGTACTTC
TRBJ2-2	TRBD2	.	TRBV7-3	CASSSPGAGAGTGELFF	TGTGCCAGCAGCTCCCCCGGGGCGGGAGCTGGTACCGGGGAGCTGTTTTTT
TRBJ2-1	TRBD1	.	TRBV10-2	CASSESPLSIGGDEQFF	TGCGCCAGCAGTGAGTCCCCCCTCTCTATAGGGGGCGATGAGCAGTTCTTC
TRBJ2-7	TRBD2	.	TRBV5-4	CASSLFPGGEQYF	TGTGCCAGCAGCTTGTTTCCGGGGGGCGAGCAGTACTTC
TRBJ2-1	TRBD2	.	TRBV5-8	CASSLGTSANNEQFF	TGTGCCAGCAGCTTGGGGACTAGCGCCAACAATGAGCAGTTCTTC
TRBJ2-1	.	few	TRBV4-3	CASSPTSGIVWNEQFF	TGCGCCAGCAGCCCGACTAGTGGAATTGTTTGGAATGAGCAGTTCTTC
TRBJ2-7	TRBD1	few	TRBV6-6	CASKAGTGGYEQYF	TGTGCCAGCAAGGCAGGGACAGGGGGGTACGAGCAGTACTTC
TRBJ2-7	.	few	TRBV5-1	CASSLTGARTYEQYF	TGCGCCAGCAGCTTGACAGGAGCTCGAACCTACGAGCAGTACTTC
TRBJ1-2	.	.	TRBV10-3	CAIGTSNAGYTF	TGTGCCATCGGGACCTCGAACGCGGGCTACACCTTC
TRBJ2-7	.	.	TRBV6-6	CASSPSGIYEQYF	TGTGCCAGCAGCCCGTCCGGGATCTACGAGCAGTACTTC
TRBJ2-1	TRBD2	.	TRBV11-2	CASRPGLAGGREQFF	TGTGCCAGCAGACCGGGACTAGCGGGAGGTCGTGAGCAGTTCTTC
TRBJ2-3	TRBD1	.	TRBV18	CASSPPGSRGLHIPDTQYF	TGTGCCAGCTCACCACCGGGTTCCAGGGGGCTTCATATTCCAGATACGCAGTATTTT
TRBJ2-7	.	.	TRBV7-9	CASSGQGGRSSEQYF	TGTGCCAGCAGCGGGCAGGGTGGCCGGTCGTCCGAGCAGTACTTC
TRBJ2-2	.	.	TRBV5-1	CASSLTGTTGELFF	TGCGCCAGCAGCTTGACGGGGACCACCGGGGAGCTGTTTTTT
TRBJ2-3	TRBD2	many	TRBV5-4	CASSETSGRAGTDTQYF	TGTGCCAGCAGCGAGACTAGCGGGAGGGCGGGCACAGATACGCAGTATTTT
TRBJ1-2	TRBD1	.	TRBV9	CASSVAWGQGGGYTF	TGTGCCAGCAGCGTTGCGTGGGGACAGGGAGGTGGCTACACCTTC
TRBJ2-1	.	.	TRBV18	CASSLSGHTNEQFF	TGTGCCAGCTCATTATCAGGACATACTAATGAGCAGTTCTTC
TRBJ1-5	.	.	TRBV4-3	CASSQDPRGNQPQHF	TGCGCCAGCAGCCAAGATCCCAGGGGCAATCAGCCCCAGCATTTT
TRBJ2-5	.	.	TRBV28	CASSLTIPGGTQYF	TGTGCCAGCAGTTTGACTATCCCCGGGGGGACCCAGTACTTC
TRBJ2-5	.	.	TRBV10-3	CAIAQNGGQETQYF	TGTGCCATAGCCCAAAACGGGGGACAAGAGACCCAGTACTTC
TRBJ1-5	.	.	TRBV7-9	CASSPGRHQPQHF	TGTGCCAGCAGCCCCGGACGGCATCAGCCCCAGCATTTT
TRBJ2-5	.	few	TRBV28	CASGRASTRETQYF	TGTGCCAGCGGGCGGGCCTCTACTCGGGAGACCCAGTACTTC
TRBJ2-7	TRBD2	.	TRBV5-1	CASSLRTSGSMGEQYF	TGCGCCAGCAGCCTTAGGACTAGCGGGAGTATGGGGGAGCAGTACTTC
TRBJ2-7	TRBD1	.	TRBV7-9	CASSWDSSYEQYF	TGTGCCAGCAGCTGGGACAGTTCCTACGAGCAGTACTTC
TRBJ2-7	.	.	TRBV29-1	CSATLGPSEQYF	TGCAGCGCAACCCTTGGACCTAGCGAGCAGTACTTC